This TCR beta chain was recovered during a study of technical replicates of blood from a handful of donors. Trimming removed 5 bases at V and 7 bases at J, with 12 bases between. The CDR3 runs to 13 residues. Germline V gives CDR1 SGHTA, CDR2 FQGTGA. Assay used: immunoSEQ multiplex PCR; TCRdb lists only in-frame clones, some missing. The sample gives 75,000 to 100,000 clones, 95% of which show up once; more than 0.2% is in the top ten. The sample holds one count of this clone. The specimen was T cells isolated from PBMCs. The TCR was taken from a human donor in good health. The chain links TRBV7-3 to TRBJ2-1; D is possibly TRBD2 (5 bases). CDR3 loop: CASSRRTGNEQFF. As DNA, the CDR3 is TGTGCCAGCAGCCGAAGGACTGGAAATGAGCAGTTCTTC.